This T cell receptor beta chain was identified during a study of blood T cells in healthy people across ages. The study, taken as a whole, reports: Observed TCR beta diversity per million T cells went down as age went up. This fall followed a roughly linear course with age.

On this clonotype itself: Its antigen is unidentified.

Each individual donor underwent a draw of about 11 milliliters of peripheral blood. The CDR3 sequence is 13 residues long. The authors ran a second PCR of about 6 to 11 cycles using a sample-barcoded 5' primer and a J-beta primer mix. TCRdb reprocessed the 5' RACE reads with MiXCR, giving one entry per CDR3 protein. Of 1.5 million to 2 million distinct CDR3 sequences listed, 39% are singletons. The sequence was obtained from a human donor in good health. The chain joins TRBV21-1 to TRBJ1-2; the listed D gene, TRBD1, was not tested against the DNA. TRBV21-1 is a pseudogene segment. The sequenced material came from blood. The CDR3 bases are TGTGCCAGAGAGAGCTCCGGGGGCTATGGCTACACCTTC. Translating it yields CARESSGGYGYTF.